Listed below are T cell receptor beta chains from one sample, sequenced in a study of cytomegalovirus exposure and HLA in healthy donors. Produced via immunoSEQ multiplex PCR; TCRdb's table is partial and in-frame only. The data hold under 200,000 clones, with approximately 80% observed a single time. Sequenced: PBMCs. The receptors originated from a woman aged 45 to 65 in good health and CMV-seronegative. The CDR3 runs from the conserved cysteine through the conserved F or W. Each record gives: D gene, V gene, clone size, J gene, CDR3 DNA, CDR3 protein. A D gene is named only where the DNA matches it firmly. Size is omitted from some rows. Given values are once, few, many or a class for expanded clones.

.	TRBV5-4	.	TRBJ1-2	TGTGCCAGCAGCCCCCGGGACTTCGATGGCTACACCTTC	CASSPRDFDGYTF
.	TRBV6-1	.	TRBJ2-7	TGTGCCAGCAGCCCTGGAGCTTACGAGCAGTACTTC	CASSPGAYEQYF
.	TRBV2	.	TRBJ2-1	TGTGCCAGCAGTGGTAGCCGGCAGTTCTTC	CASSGSRQFF
TRBD1	TRBV28	.	TRBJ1-2	TGTGCCAGCAGTTCCAGGGGGCGAGATGGCTACACCTTC	CASSSRGRDGYTF
.	TRBV5-4	few	TRBJ1-2	TGTGCCAGCAGCTTGGAGGCAGGCTATGGCTACACCTTC	CASSLEAGYGYTF
.	TRBV11-1	.	TRBJ2-1	TGTGCCAGCAGCACGCGACAGAGCTCCTACAATGAGCAGTTCTTC	CASSTRQSSYNEQFF
TRBD1	TRBV7-6	once	TRBJ2-1	TGTGCCAGCAGCTTACAGACAGGGGATGAGCAGTTCTTC	CASSLQTGDEQFF
TRBD2	TRBV5-4	.	TRBJ2-7	TGTGCCAGCAAATCTAGCAGCGGGGGCTACGAGCAGTACTTC	CASKSSSGGYEQYF
TRBD1	TRBV19	once	TRBJ1-5	TGTGCCAGTAGCATAACAGGGGGCGATCAGCCCCAGCATTTT	CASSITGGDQPQHF
TRBD1	TRBV19	.	TRBJ2-2	TGTGCCAGTAGTATTCCACCGGGACAGGGGGTTTTGACCGGGGGGCTGTTTTTT	CASSIPPGQGVLTGGLFF
.	TRBV10-3	.	TRBJ2-3	TGTGCCATCAGTGAGTCGACAGCTACTAGCACAGATACGCAGTATTTT	CAISESTATSTDTQYF
TRBD1	TRBV29-1	.	TRBJ2-3	TGCAGCGACCGTACAGGGGGCTCAGATACGCAGTATTTT	CSDRTGGSDTQYF
.	TRBV5-1	.	TRBJ1-1	TGCGCCAGCAGCTTGGCCGGGCGGGGCACTGAAGCTTTCTTT	CASSLAGRGTEAFF
TRBD2	TRBV18	.	TRBJ2-7	TGTGCCAGCTCACTGACTAGCGGGAGAACCTACGAGCAGTACTTC	CASSLTSGRTYEQYF
TRBD2	TRBV2	.	TRBJ2-3	TGTGCCAGCAGAGCGGGACTAGCGGGAGTGGGGTTT	CASRAGLAGVGF
TRBD2	TRBV5-1	.	TRBJ2-5	TGCGCCAGCAGCTTGGGGGCTAGCGGACCCCAAGAGACCCAGTACTTC	CASSLGASGPQETQYF
.	TRBV11-2	.	TRBJ1-6	TGTGCCAGCAGCCCCTGGACAGAGTCAAATTCACCCCTCCACTTT	CASSPWTESNSPLHF
TRBD2	TRBV11-1	.	TRBJ2-7	TGTGCCAGCAGCTTTCGCGGGAGCAGTTACGAGCAGTACTTC	CASSFRGSSYEQYF
TRBD2	TRBV29-1	.	TRBJ2-5	TGCAGCGTTGATCTGAAGGGGGGACTAGGGGAGACCCAGTACTTC	CSVDLKGGLGETQYF
.	TRBV5-1	.	TRBJ2-7	TGCGCCAGCAGCCCGCGGGGGCTCTCCTACGAGCAGTACTTC	CASSPRGLSYEQYF
TRBD1	TRBV5-1	.	TRBJ1-4	TGCGCCAGCAGCTTGGAGAGACAGGGTGAAAAACTGTTTTTT	CASSLERQGEKLFF
.	TRBV21-1	.	TRBJ2-1	TGTGCCAGCAATCATTCTAGCGGTTCTTACAATGAGCAGTTCTTC	CASNHSSGSYNEQFF
TRBD2	TRBV4-2	.	TRBJ2-1	TGTGCCAGCAGCCATCGTGGAGCGGGGGGGCTTTGGGAGCAGTTCTTC	CASSHRGAGGLWEQFF
.	TRBV7-8	.	TRBJ2-6	TGTGCCAGCCGTCCGGGTAGAGGCGGGGCCAACGTCCTGACTTTC	CASRPGRGGANVLTF
TRBD1	TRBV7-8	.	TRBJ2-2	TGTGCCAGCAGCAAACAGGGGTGGGATACCGGGGAGCTGTTTTTT	CASSKQGWDTGELFF